This TCR beta chain was sequenced for a study of T cell clonotyping in hematopoietic cell transplantation. TCRdb's table, derived via immunoSEQ multiplex PCR, lists solely in-frame clones and lacks some. The sample has about 7,100 clones, nearly 99% seen once. V was trimmed by 3 bases and J by 3 bases, leaving 14 bases between them. CDR1 is LNHDA, CDR2 SQIVND, per germline (reference sequence). CDR3 length: 15 residues. Study observations and caveats: CD4 and CD8 repertoire contributions could not be separated without sorting. At the given depth, recipient repertoires were over 95% de novo clonotypes.

This clone has just one count. Its antigen is unknown. The J gene is TRBJ1-1, the V gene TRBV19; weak D call: TRBD1 (6 bases). This sequence was found in a male patient between 60 and 69 years old who had an allogeneic stem cell transplant from a related donor, so the T cells may come from the graft donor. Some clones in this sample may be carry-over from other donors' samples. The sequencing used PBMCs, collected 30 days after allogeneic stem cell transplant. CDR3 residues: CASSMKSGAYTEAFF. The CDR3 region has the DNA TGTGCCAGTAGTATGAAGTCAGGGGCCTACACTGAAGCTTTCTTT.